A single TCR beta chain is shown here with its context. Its antigen is currently unknown. These data are taken from a study of Graves' ophthalmopathy and Graves' hyperthyroidism. Study findings and constraints: The model reached approximately 67% sensitivity and around 74% specificity for predicting ophthalmopathy progression.

J lost 0 bases, V lost 4 bases, and 18 bases had no gene match. The CDR3 runs to 19 residues. Germline V gene data show CDR1 as SGHRS and CDR2 as YFSETQ. Amplified material comprised TCR beta CDR3 regions derived from RNA transcripts. A first-round RT-PCR used HTBI primers, followed by a second-round multiplex PCR. One entry per CDR3 protein results from TCRdb running MiXCR on the multiplex PCR reads. The sample holds about 220,000 distinct CDR3 sequences, around a fifth seen once. If patients had other autoimmune diseases, uncontrolled infections, pregnancy or lactation, they were excluded. Clinical symptoms, serum thyroxine, TRAb, thyroid ultrasound and orbital computed tomography were relied on for diagnosis.

The clonotype originates from a woman between 45 and 65 years old with Graves' ophthalmopathy. V gene TRBV5-1 combines with J gene TRBJ1-1; 7 bases fit TRBD1. The source material was peripheral blood. CDR3 nucleotides: TGCGCCAGCAGCCAGAAATTGACAGGGTGGCGGGTCATGAACACTGAAGCTTTCTTT. This codes for CASSQKLTGWRVMNTEAFF.